This is a list of T cell receptor beta chains from one sample in a study of T cell changes during pregnancy in multiple sclerosis. Sequenced by immunoSEQ multiplex PCR; TCRdb stores in-frame clones only, minus some. The table lists around 29,000 clones, around nine tenths of them singletons. Here the sequenced sample was CD8+ T cells from peripheral blood mononuclear cells, taken before pregnancy. Source of these receptors: a female donor with multiple sclerosis, enrolled in a pregnancy study. The CDR3 runs from the conserved cysteine through the conserved F or W. D genes are given only for firm matches. Clone size is given for some rows only: seen once, a few or many times, or a class if the clone is expanded.

D: TRBD1; V: TRBV19; size: .; J: TRBJ1-1; CDR3: CASMRGLAEAFF; DNA: TGTGCCAGTATGAGGGGGCTCGCTGAAGCTTTCTTT
D: TRBD2; V: TRBV4-3; size: .; J: TRBJ2-1; CDR3: CASSQDTGGSYNEQFF; DNA: TGCGCCAGCAGCCAAGATACGGGGGGCTCCTACAATGAGCAGTTCTTC
D: TRBD2; V: TRBV30; size: .; J: TRBJ2-1; CDR3: CAWSPGRGNEQFF; DNA: TGTGCCTGGAGCCCAGGGAGGGGAAATGAGCAGTTCTTC
D: .; V: TRBV10-3; size: .; J: TRBJ2-7; CDR3: CAISESPGVEQYF; DNA: TGTGCCATCAGTGAGTCTCCAGGGGTCGAGCAGTACTTC
D: TRBD1; V: TRBV30; size: .; J: TRBJ2-2; CDR3: CAWTPRDRDTGELFF; DNA: TGTGCCTGGACTCCCCGGGACAGGGACACCGGGGAGCTGTTTTTT
D: .; V: TRBV6-1; size: few; J: TRBJ2-2; CDR3: CASSEPRDPGELFF; DNA: TGTGCCAGCAGTGAGCCCAGGGATCCCGGGGAGCTGTTTTTT
D: TRBD1; V: TRBV18; size: .; J: TRBJ2-1; CDR3: CASSPWDRMVANEQFF; DNA: TGTGCCAGCTCACCTTGGGACAGGATGGTTGCCAATGAGCAGTTCTTC
D: TRBD1; V: TRBV19; size: .; J: TRBJ2-7; CDR3: CASSPGTGPYEQYF; DNA: TGTGCCAGTAGTCCCGGGACAGGGCCCTACGAGCAGTACTTC
D: .; V: TRBV6-6; size: .; J: TRBJ1-5; CDR3: CASSKGPPGSNQPQHF; DNA: TGTGCCAGCAGTAAAGGCCCTCCAGGGAGCAATCAGCCCCAGCATTTT
D: TRBD1; V: TRBV2; size: .; J: TRBJ2-7; CDR3: CASTGQGSYEQYF; DNA: TGTGCCAGCACGGGACAGGGCTCCTACGAGCAGTACTTC